This T cell receptor beta chain was obtained from a study of blood T cell repertoires in COVID-19. Across the whole study: Specimens from acute and convalescent COVID-19 originated in the United States, Italy and Spain.

The CDR3 totals 14 residues. Germline CDR1 reads SGHKS; CDR2 reads YYEKEE (reference sequence). Trimming pared 0 bases from V and 4 bases from J, leaving 10 bases between. Authors' methods: Researchers report that nucleated cell counts were estimated from reference gene primer amplification. Measured with immunoSEQ multiplex PCR; TCRdb has only the in-frame clones, and not every one. D and trimming were read from the DNA, whereas the V and J calls and clone size are those reported in that table. Seen here are about 220,000 clones, about 79% observed once, and the top ten hold about 3.2%. Participants had their cohort set by participant-reported clinical history. Cohort 3 donors counted as recovered after two negative PCRs, clearance, or resolved symptoms.

The receptor comes from a woman aged 55-70 years who had recovered from COVID-19. Specimen: PBMCs or T cells enriched from blood (not recorded which). The rearrangement uses TRBV5-5 and TRBJ1-1; D perhaps matches TRBD1 (5 bases). Here the CDR3 DNA reads TGTGCCAGCAGCTTGGTTCTCCAGGGCACTGAAGCTTTCTTT. Translation: CASSLVLQGTEAFF.